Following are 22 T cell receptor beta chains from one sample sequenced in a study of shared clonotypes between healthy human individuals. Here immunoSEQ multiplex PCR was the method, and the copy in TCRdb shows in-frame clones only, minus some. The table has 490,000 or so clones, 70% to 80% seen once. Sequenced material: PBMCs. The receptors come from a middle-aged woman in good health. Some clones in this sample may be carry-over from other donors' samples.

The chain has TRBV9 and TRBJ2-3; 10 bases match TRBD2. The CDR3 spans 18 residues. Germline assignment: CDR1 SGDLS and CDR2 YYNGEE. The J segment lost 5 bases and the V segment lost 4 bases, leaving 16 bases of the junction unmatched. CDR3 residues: CASSPRGLAGDGIDTQYF. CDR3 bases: TGTGCCAGCAGCCCCAGAGGGCTAGCGGGGGACGGAATAGATACGCAGTATTTT.

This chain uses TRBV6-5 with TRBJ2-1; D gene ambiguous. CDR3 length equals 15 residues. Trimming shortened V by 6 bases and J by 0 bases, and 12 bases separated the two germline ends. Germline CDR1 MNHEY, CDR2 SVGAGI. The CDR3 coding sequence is TGTGCCAGCAGACCGACGGTGAGCTCCTACAATGAGCAGTTCTTC. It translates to CASRPTVSSYNEQFF.

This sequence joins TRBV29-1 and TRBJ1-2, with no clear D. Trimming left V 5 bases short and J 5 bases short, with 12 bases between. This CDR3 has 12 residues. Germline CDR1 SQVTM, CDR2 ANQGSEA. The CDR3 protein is CSVLNLPYGYTF. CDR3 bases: TGCAGCGTTCTCAATCTACCTTATGGCTACACCTTC.

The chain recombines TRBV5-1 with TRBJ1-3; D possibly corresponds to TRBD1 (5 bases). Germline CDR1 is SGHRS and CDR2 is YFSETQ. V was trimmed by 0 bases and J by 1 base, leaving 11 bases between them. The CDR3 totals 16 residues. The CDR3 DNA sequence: TGCGCCAGCAGCTTGGGCCCGGACAAATCTGGAAACACCATATATTTT. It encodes CASSLGPDKSGNTIYF.

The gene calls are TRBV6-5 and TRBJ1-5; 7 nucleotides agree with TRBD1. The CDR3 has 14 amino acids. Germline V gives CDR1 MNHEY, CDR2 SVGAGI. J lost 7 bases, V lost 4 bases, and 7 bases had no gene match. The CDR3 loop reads CASSSDRVLQPQHF. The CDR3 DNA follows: TGTGCCAGCAGTTCCGACAGGGTACTACAGCCCCAGCATTTT.

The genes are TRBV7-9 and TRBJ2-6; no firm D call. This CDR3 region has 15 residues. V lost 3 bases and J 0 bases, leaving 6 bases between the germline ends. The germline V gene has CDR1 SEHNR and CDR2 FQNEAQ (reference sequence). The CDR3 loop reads CASSFYRSGANVLTF. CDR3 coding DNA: TGTGCCAGCAGCTTTTATCGCTCTGGGGCCAACGTCCTGACTTTC.

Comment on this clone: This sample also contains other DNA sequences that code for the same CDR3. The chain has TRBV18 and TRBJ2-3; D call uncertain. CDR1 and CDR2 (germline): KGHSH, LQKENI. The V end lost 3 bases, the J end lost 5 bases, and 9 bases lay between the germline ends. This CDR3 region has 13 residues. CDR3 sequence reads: CASSPPTRDTQYF. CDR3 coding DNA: TGTGCCAGCTCACCCCCGACCCGAGATACGCAGTATTTT.

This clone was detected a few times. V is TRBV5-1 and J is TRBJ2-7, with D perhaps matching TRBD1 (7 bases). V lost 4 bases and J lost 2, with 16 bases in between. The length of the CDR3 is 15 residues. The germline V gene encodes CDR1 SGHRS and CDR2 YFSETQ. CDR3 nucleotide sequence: TGCGCCAGCAGCCTGAGGGCGGGACAGACCTACGAGCAGTACTTC. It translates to CASSLRAGQTYEQYF.

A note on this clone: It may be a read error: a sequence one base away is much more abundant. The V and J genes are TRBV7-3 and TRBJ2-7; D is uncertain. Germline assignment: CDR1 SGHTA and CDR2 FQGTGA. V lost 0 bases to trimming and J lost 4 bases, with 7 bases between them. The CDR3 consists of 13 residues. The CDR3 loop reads CASSLTDGYEQYF. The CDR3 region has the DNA TGTGCCAGCAGCTTAACGGACGGTTACGAGCAGTACTTC.

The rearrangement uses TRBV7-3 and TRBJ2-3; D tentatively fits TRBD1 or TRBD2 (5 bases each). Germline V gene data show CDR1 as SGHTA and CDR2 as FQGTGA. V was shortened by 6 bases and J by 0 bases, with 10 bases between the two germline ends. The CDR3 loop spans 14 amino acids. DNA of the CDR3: TGTGCCAGCAGTAGGGGACCAAGCACAGATACGCAGTATTTT. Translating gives CASSRGPSTDTQYF.

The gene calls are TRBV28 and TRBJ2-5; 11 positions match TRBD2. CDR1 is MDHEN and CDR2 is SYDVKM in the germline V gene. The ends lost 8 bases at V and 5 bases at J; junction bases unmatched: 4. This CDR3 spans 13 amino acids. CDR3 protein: CASGLAGLETQYF. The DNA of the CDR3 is TGTGCCAGCGGACTAGCGGGTTTGGAGACCCAGTACTTC.

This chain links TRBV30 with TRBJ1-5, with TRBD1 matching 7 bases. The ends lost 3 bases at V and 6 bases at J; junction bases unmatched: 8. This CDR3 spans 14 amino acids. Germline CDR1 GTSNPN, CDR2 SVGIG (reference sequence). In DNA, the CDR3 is TGTGCCTGGAGCGCGAACAGGGGAGGTCAGCCCCAGCATTTT. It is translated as CAWSANRGGQPQHF.

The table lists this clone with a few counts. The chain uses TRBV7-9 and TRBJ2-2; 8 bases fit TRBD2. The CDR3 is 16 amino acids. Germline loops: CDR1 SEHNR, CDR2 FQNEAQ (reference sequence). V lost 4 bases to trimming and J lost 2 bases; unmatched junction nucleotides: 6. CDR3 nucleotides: TGTGCCAGCAGCTGGCCTAGCGGGCGAAACACCGGGGAGCTGTTTTTT. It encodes CASSWPSGRNTGELFF.

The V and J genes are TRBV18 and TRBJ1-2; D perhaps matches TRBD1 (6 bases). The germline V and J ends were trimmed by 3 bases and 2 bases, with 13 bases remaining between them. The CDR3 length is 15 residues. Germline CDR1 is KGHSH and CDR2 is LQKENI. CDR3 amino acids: CASSPQQGGNYGYTF. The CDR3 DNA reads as TGTGCCAGCTCACCCCAACAGGGAGGCAACTATGGCTACACCTTC. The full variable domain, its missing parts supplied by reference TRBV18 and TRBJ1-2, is NAGVMQNPRHLVRRRGQEARLRCSPMKGHSHVYWYRQLPEEGLKFMVYLQKENIIDESGMPKERFSAEFPKEGPSILRIQQVVRGDSAAYFCASSPQQGGNYGYTFGSGTRLTVV.

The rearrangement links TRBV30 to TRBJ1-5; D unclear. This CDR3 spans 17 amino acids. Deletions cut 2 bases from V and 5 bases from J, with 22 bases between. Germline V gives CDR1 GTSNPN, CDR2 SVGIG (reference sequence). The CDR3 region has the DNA TGTGCCTGGAGTACCGGCCGGCCGGGCTCCCTCTATCAGCCCCAGCATTTT. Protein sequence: CAWSTGRPGSLYQPQHF. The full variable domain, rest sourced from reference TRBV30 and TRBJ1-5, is SQTIHQWPATLVQPVGSPLSLECTVEGTSNPNLYWYRQAAGRGLQLLFYSVGIGQISSEVPQNLSASRPQDRQFILSSKKLLLSDSGFYLCAWSTGRPGSLYQPQHFGDGTRLSIL.

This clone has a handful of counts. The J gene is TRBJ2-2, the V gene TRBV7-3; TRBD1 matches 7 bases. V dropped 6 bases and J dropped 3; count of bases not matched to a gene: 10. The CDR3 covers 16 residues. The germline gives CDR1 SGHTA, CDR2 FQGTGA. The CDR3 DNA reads TGTGCCAGCAGTCGTACAGGGGCACAATACACCGGGGAGCTGTTTTTT. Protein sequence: CASSRTGAQYTGELFF.

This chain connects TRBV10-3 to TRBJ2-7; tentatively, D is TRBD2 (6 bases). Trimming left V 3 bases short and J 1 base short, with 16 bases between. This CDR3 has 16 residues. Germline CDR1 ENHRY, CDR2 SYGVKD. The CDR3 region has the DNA TGTGCCATCAGTGAAGGTTATAGCGGCAGGTCCTACGAGCAGTACTTC. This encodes CAISEGYSGRSYEQYF.

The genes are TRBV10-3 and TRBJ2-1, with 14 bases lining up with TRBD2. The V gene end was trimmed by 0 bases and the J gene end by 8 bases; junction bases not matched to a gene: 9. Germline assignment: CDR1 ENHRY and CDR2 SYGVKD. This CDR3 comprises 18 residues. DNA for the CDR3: TGTGCCATCAGTGAGTCGAGAGGGGGACTAGCGGGAGTTGATGAGCAGTTCTTC. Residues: CAISESRGGLAGVDEQFF.

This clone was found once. The DNA of the CDR3 is TGTGCCACCAGCGCGCGACAGGGACCGGGGGATGAGCAGTTCTTC. Encoded protein: CATSARQGPGDEQFF. The chain couples TRBV15 to TRBJ2-1, with D possibly TRBD1 on 7 matching bases. Germline V gene lookup returns CDR1 LNHNV and CDR2 YYDKDF (reference sequence). This CDR3 is built from 15 residues. The ends were cut back, 5 bases at V and 8 bases at J, with 19 bases in the middle. The variable domain in full, with the rest retrieved from reference TRBV15 and TRBJ2-1, is DAMVIQNPRYQVTQFGKPVTLSCSQTLNHNVMYWYQQKSSQAPKLLFHYYDKDFNNEADTPDNFQSRRPNTSFCFLDIRSPGLGDTAMYLCATSARQGPGDEQFFGPGTRLTVL.

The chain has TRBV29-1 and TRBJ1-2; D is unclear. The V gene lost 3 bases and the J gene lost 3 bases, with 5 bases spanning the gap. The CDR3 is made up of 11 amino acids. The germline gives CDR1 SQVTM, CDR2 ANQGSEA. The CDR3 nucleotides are TGCAGCGTTGAGGCCTACTATGGCTACACCTTC. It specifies CSVEAYYGYTF.

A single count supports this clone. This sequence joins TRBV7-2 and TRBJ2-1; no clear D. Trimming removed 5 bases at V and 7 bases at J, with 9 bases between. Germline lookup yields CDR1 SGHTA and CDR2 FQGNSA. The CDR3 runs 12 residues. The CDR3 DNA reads TGTGCCAGCAGCCTTTTCCCAAATGAGCAGTTCTTC. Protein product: CASSLFPNEQFF.

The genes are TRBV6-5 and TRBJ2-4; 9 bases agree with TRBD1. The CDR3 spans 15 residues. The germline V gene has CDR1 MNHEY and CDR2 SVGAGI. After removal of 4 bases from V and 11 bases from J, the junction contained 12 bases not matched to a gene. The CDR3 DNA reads TGTGCCAGCAGTTCAAACCGGGACAGGGTGGGAGTTCAGTACTTC. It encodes CASSSNRDRVGVQYF.